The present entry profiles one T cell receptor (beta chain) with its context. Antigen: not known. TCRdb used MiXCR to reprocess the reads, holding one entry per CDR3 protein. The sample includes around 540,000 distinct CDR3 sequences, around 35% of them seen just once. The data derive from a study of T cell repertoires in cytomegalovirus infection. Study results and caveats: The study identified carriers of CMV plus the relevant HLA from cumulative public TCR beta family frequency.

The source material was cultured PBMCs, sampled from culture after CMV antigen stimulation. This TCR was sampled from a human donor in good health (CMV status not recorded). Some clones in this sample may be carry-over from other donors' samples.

The CDR3 reads CASSPDSNNEQFF. The DNA for the CDR3 is TGTGCCAGCAGCCCGGACAGCAACAATGAGCAGTTCTTC. The chain is built from TRBV2 and TRBJ2-1, with D perhaps TRBD1 (6 bases). V lost 6 bases to trimming and J lost 5 bases, with 11 bases between them. The CDR3 totals 13 residues. Germline CDR1 reads SNHLY; CDR2 reads FYNNEI.